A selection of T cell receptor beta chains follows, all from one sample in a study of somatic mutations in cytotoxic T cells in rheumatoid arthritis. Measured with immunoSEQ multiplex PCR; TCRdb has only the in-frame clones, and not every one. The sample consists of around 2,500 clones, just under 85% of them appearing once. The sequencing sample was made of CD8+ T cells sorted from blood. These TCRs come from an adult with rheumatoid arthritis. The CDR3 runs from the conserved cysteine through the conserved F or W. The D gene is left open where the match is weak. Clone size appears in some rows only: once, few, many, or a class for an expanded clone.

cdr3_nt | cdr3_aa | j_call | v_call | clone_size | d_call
TGTGCCAGCAGCTTAGAAAGGGACAGGGACACCGGGGAGCTGTTTTTT | CASSLERDRDTGELFF | TRBJ2-2 | TRBV7-9 | NA | TRBD1
TGTGCCAGCAGCCTCGGACTAGCGGGGTTGGGGGAGCAGTACTTC | CASSLGLAGLGEQYF | TRBJ2-7 | TRBV5-6 | NA | TRBD2
TGTGCCAGCAGCCAATACAGGGCCTATGGCTACACCTTC | CASSQYRAYGYTF | TRBJ1-2 | TRBV14 | NA | NA
TGCGCCAGCAGCTGGAAGGGGGCCTCCTACGAGCAGTACTTC | CASSWKGASYEQYF | TRBJ2-7 | TRBV5-1 | NA | TRBD1
TGTGCCAGCACTCCCGGGACAGGGTTTGCCTACGAGCAGTACTTC | CASTPGTGFAYEQYF | TRBJ2-7 | TRBV27 | NA | TRBD1
TGTGCCAGCAGTGCCTCGTCGGGAGGTGAAAAACTGTTTTTT | CASSASSGGEKLFF | TRBJ1-4 | TRBV6-1 | NA | NA
TGTGCCAGCAGCGTAGAGGACAGGGCCGGCTATGGCTACACCTTC | CASSVEDRAGYGYTF | TRBJ1-2 | TRBV9 | NA | TRBD1
TGTGCCAGCAGTGAAGACCTAGCGGGTAGCGACGAGCAGTACTTC | CASSEDLAGSDEQYF | TRBJ2-7 | TRBV25-1 | NA | TRBD2
TGTGCCAGCGGTCCCCTAAGCACTTCTCTGTGGGAGACCCAGTACTTC | CASGPLSTSLWETQYF | TRBJ2-5 | TRBV21-1 | NA | NA
TGTGCCAGCAGCTCCCCCCGAACGGGGGGGAACGACGAGCAGTACTTC | CASSSPRTGGNDEQYF | TRBJ2-7 | TRBV11-2 | NA | TRBD2
TGTGCCAGCAGCTTAGGAATGGAGGGTACGCAGTATTTT | CASSLGMEGTQYF | TRBJ2-3 | TRBV11-1 | NA | NA
TGTGCCAGCAGGATACCGGGACAGGGGGACTATCAGCCCCAGCATTTT | CASRIPGQGDYQPQHF | TRBJ1-5 | TRBV14 | NA | TRBD1
TGTGCCAGCAGTTTAGGGTTAACCGGCTATGGCTACACCTTC | CASSLGLTGYGYTF | TRBJ1-2 | TRBV27 | NA | NA
TGTGCCAGCTCACTTGGCGGGACAGGGACAAACGAGCAGTACTTC | CASSLGGTGTNEQYF | TRBJ2-7 | TRBV18 | once | TRBD1
TGTGCCAGCAGTGAGCGGGGGGGCACAGATACGCAGTATTTT | CASSERGGTDTQYF | TRBJ2-3 | TRBV6-4 | NA | TRBD2
TGCGCCAGCAGCTCGCGGGGGCCCAGAGATACGCAGTATTTT | CASSSRGPRDTQYF | TRBJ2-3 | TRBV5-1 | NA | NA
TGTGCCAGCAGCTTAGCGGCGGGGATCCTCACAGATACGCAGTATTTT | CASSLAAGILTDTQYF | TRBJ2-3 | TRBV11-2 | NA | NA
TGTGCCAGCAGCTTAGAGGGGGCAGCTAATGAAAAACTGTTTTTT | CASSLEGAANEKLFF | TRBJ1-4 | TRBV7-7 | NA | TRBD1
TGTGCCAGCAGCACCGGACTAGCGGGGAAGGTAGATACGCAGTATTTT | CASSTGLAGKVDTQYF | TRBJ2-3 | TRBV9 | NA | TRBD2
TGTGCCAGCAGGAGGATCAGACAGGGGGTTCTGGGTCAGCCCCAGCATTTT | CASRRIRQGVLGQPQHF | TRBJ1-5 | TRBV27 | NA | TRBD1
TGTGCCAGCAGCCAAGAGGCCAGCGGGTATCAGTATTTT | CASSQEASGYQYF | TRBJ2-3 | TRBV4-2 | NA | NA
TGTGCCAGCAGCCGGAACGGACTGGGCACAGATACGCAGTATTTT | CASSRNGLGTDTQYF | TRBJ2-3 | TRBV6-4 | NA | NA
TGTGCCAGCTCACCGGCCAGCCCCAATCAGCCCCAGCATTTT | CASSPASPNQPQHF | TRBJ1-5 | TRBV18 | NA | NA
TGTGCCAGCAGCCCCATTTTCTCTGGGGCCAACGTCCTGACTTTC | CASSPIFSGANVLTF | TRBJ2-6 | TRBV7-6 | NA | NA
TGTGCCAGCAGCTCGTTGGGTCCCAATCAGCCCCAGCATTTT | CASSSLGPNQPQHF | TRBJ1-5 | TRBV7-9 | NA | NA
TGTGCCAGCAGCTTAGGAGGTTGGAACACTGAAGCTTTCTTT | CASSLGGWNTEAFF | TRBJ1-1 | TRBV7-2 | few | NA
TGTGCCAGTAGTATCCGACAGGGCGTCTACGAGCAGTACTTC | CASSIRQGVYEQYF | TRBJ2-7 | TRBV19 | NA | TRBD1